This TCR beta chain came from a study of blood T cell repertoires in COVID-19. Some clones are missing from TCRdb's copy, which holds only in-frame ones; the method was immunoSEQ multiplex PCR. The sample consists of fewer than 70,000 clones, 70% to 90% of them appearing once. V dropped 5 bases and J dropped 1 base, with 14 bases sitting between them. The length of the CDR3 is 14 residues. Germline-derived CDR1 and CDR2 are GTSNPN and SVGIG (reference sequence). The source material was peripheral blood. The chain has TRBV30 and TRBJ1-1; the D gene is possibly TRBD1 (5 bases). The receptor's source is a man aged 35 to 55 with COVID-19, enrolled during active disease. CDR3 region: CAWDLRRGNTEAFF. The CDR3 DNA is TGTGCCTGGGATCTCAGGAGGGGGAACACTGAAGCTTTCTTT.